Listed here are 25 T cell receptor beta chains from one sample, sequenced in a study of blood T cell repertoires in COVID-19. Measured with immunoSEQ multiplex PCR; TCRdb has only the in-frame clones, and not every one. The sample lists roughly 340,000 clones, about nine tenths occurring once. Sequencing input: peripheral blood. The receptors were gathered from a woman in her sixties or seventies with COVID-19, enrolled during active disease.

V is TRBV7-9 and J is TRBJ2-5; D may be TRBD1 (5 bases). V gave up 7 bases and J gave up 4 bases, with 19 bases separating them. CDR1 is SEHNR and CDR2 is FQNEAQ in the germline V gene (reference sequence). The CDR3 extends over 15 amino acids. The DNA for the CDR3 is TGTGCCAGCACTCTCGAACTGGACAAGGGAGAGACCCAGTACTTC. It specifies CASTLELDKGETQYF.

V and J are TRBV11-3 and TRBJ2-3, with D possibly TRBD2 on 6 matching bases. The CDR3 consists of 12 residues. V was pared by 5 bases and J by 4 bases, with 7 bases between. Looked up from germline, CDR1 is SGHNT and CDR2 is YENEEA. The CDR3 DNA sequence: TGTGCCAGCAGCCGCGGGGCAGATACGCAGTATTTT. Its protein is CASSRGADTQYF.

The chain links TRBV6-5 to TRBJ1-4, with D uncertain. V gave up 4 bases and J gave up 8 bases, with 11 bases separating them. This CDR3 is 13 amino acids long. Germline V CDR1 and CDR2: MNHEY, SVGAGI. The CDR3 loop reads CASSSLGEEKLFF. The CDR3 DNA reads as TGTGCCAGCAGTTCCTTAGGAGAAGAAAAACTGTTTTTT.

This clone was seen ten or more times. The chain carries TRBV2 and TRBJ1-1; 8 positions match TRBD1. Germline CDR1 reads SNHLY; CDR2 reads FYNNEI. The CDR3 extends over 12 amino acids. Unmatched junction bases numbered 2, after V lost 7 bases and J lost 4 bases. CDR3 sequence reads: CASTTGGTEAFF. In DNA form, the CDR3 reads TGTGCCAGCACTACAGGGGGCACTGAAGCTTTCTTT.

The chain links TRBV3-1 (or the pseudogene TRBV3-2) to TRBJ1-6; D unclear. The CDR3 sequence is 17 residues long. Trimming pared 0 bases from V and 0 bases from J, leaving 9 bases between. Looked up from germline, CDR1 is LGHDT and CDR2 is YNNKEL (reference sequence). The CDR3 sequence is CASSQEAVRSYNSPLHF. CDR3 bases: TGTGCCAGCAGCCAAGAGGCCGTCCGCTCCTATAATTCACCCCTCCACTTT.

V and J are TRBV19 and TRBJ1-3, with 7 bases that match TRBD1. The CDR3 totals 14 residues. Unmatched junction bases numbered 3, after V lost 6 bases and J lost 1 base. Per the germline V gene, CDR1 is LNHDA and CDR2 is SQIVND (reference sequence). The CDR3 DNA reads TGTGCCAGTAGCTCAGGGGGTTCTGGAAACACCATATATTTT. Encoded protein: CASSSGGSGNTIYF.

The gene calls are TRBV12-3 or TRBV12-4 and TRBJ2-2; TRBD2 matches at 8 bases. This CDR3 contains 13 residues. Trimming cost V 8 bases and J 8 bases; bases outside gene matches: 7. CDR3 residues: CASQAGGAGELFF. The DNA for the CDR3 is TGTGCCAGCCAGGCGGGGGGAGCAGGGGAGCTGTTTTTT.

The gene calls are TRBV12-5 and TRBJ1-6; no clear D. CDR1 and CDR2 (germline): LGHNT, FRNRAP. The CDR3 has 12 amino acids. V lost 3 bases, J lost 5 bases, and 2 bases lay in between. The CDR3 sequence: CASGFDNSPLHF. Here the CDR3 DNA reads TGTGCTAGTGGTTTCGATAATTCACCCCTCCACTTT.

This clone showed up just a few times. The chain joins TRBV19 to TRBJ1-1; TRBD1 matches at 7 bases. The V gene's germline CDR1 is LNHDA and CDR2 SQIVND (reference sequence). CDR3 size: 14 residues. V dropped 0 bases and J dropped 4; count of bases not matched to a gene: 2. CDR3 in amino acids: CASSIDHRGTEAFF. As DNA, the CDR3 is TGTGCCAGTAGTATAGATCACAGGGGCACTGAAGCTTTCTTT.

This chain links TRBV27 with TRBJ2-7; tentative D call: TRBD1 (5 bases). This CDR3 comprises 16 residues. Germline CDR1 reads MNHEY; CDR2 reads SMNVEV (reference sequence). The V end was cut by 5 bases, the J end by 3 bases, with 20 bases between. The CDR3 is CASSPTWGPYFYEQYF. In DNA form, the CDR3 reads TGTGCCAGCAGTCCGACGTGGGGCCCCTACTTCTACGAGCAGTACTTC.

CDR3 in DNA: TGTGCCACCTTGTCCCTAGCGGGCACAGATACGCAGTATTTT. This gives the protein CATLSLAGTDTQYF. V usage is TRBV5-6 and J usage is TRBJ2-3; 7 bases align to TRBD2. Germline values: CDR1 SGHDT, CDR2 YYEEEE. The CDR3 covers 14 residues. The V gene end was trimmed by 9 bases and the J gene end by 1 base; junction bases not matched to a gene: 8. Using reference TRBV5-6 and TRBJ2-3 for the parts outside the CDR3, the full variable domain is DAGVTQSPTHLIKTRGQQVTLRCSPKSGHDTVSWYQQALGQGPQFIFQYYEEEERQRGNFPDRFSGHQFPNYSSELNVNALLLGDSALYLCATLSLAGTDTQYFGPGTRLTVL.

The chain has TRBV29-1 and TRBJ1-5; no clear D. Per germline, CDR1 SQVTM and CDR2 ANQGSEA. This CDR3 region has 12 residues. V lost 4 bases to trimming and J lost 5 bases, with 9 bases between them. CDR3 in amino acids: CSVGEGDQPQHF. Written as DNA, the CDR3 is TGCAGCGTTGGGGAGGGAGATCAGCCCCAGCATTTT.

This clone was picked up one time. The chain is built from TRBV2 and TRBJ1-5; a weak D match, TRBD1 (6 bases). Germline V gene lookup returns CDR1 SNHLY and CDR2 FYNNEI. V gave up 6 bases and J gave up 4 bases, with 10 bases separating them. The CDR3 sequence is 13 residues long. CDR3 nucleotides: TGTGCCAGCAGCCCAGGGGCTAATCAGCCCCAGCATTTT. Translation gives CASSPGANQPQHF.

The V and J genes are TRBV11-2 and TRBJ2-7; 14 bases are shared with TRBD2. V shed 5 bases, J shed 7 bases, and the junction held 10 bases outside the gene matches. Looked up from germline, CDR1 is SGHAT and CDR2 is FQNNGV. The CDR3 runs 16 residues. In DNA form, the CDR3 reads TGTGCCAGCAGCCGGACTAGCGGGGGGAACTTCGGTGAGCAGTACTTC. Amino acids: CASSRTSGGNFGEQYF.

This chain connects TRBV24-1 to TRBJ2-1; 8 nucleotides match TRBD1. Trimming took 7 bases from V and 0 from J; bases not matched to a gene: 13. The CDR3 covers 18 residues. Germline CDR1 is KGHDR and CDR2 is SFDVKD. The CDR3 is CATRGRGGDRGSYNEQFF. The DNA for the CDR3 is TGTGCCACCAGGGGCCGGGGAGGTGACAGGGGCTCCTACAATGAGCAGTTCTTC.

This chain links TRBV7-8 with TRBJ1-1; possible D gene TRBD1, 6 bases. The V end was cut by 2 bases, the J end by 5 bases, with 9 bases between. Germline CDR1 reads SGHVS; CDR2 reads FQNEAQ. There are 13 residues in the CDR3. This CDR3 is CASSLKQGTEAFF. The CDR3 region has the DNA TGTGCCAGCAGCTTAAAACAGGGTACTGAAGCTTTCTTT. The full variable domain, rest sourced from reference TRBV7-8 and TRBJ1-1, is GAGVSQSPRYKVAKRGQDVALRCDPISGHVSLFWYQQALGQGPEFLTYFQNEAQLDKSGLPSDRFFAERPEGSVSTLKIQRTQQEDSAVYLCASSLKQGTEAFFGQGTRLTVV.

The chain joins TRBV4-1 to TRBJ1-1; TRBD1 matches at 8 bases. The germline CDR1 and CDR2 sequences are MGHRA and YSYEKL. The CDR3 extends over 16 amino acids. J lost 7 bases, V lost 1 base, and 11 bases had no gene match. The CDR3 DNA reads as TGCGCCAGCAGCCAAGTACCCTTCAGGGGGCCGATTGAAGCTTTCTTT. This encodes CASSQVPFRGPIEAFF.

The V call is TRBV27, the J call TRBJ2-1; 9 bases line up with TRBD1. The CDR3 consists of 13 residues. Germline loops: CDR1 MNHEY, CDR2 SMNVEV (reference sequence). The J segment lost 6 bases and the V segment lost 5 bases, leaving 2 bases of the junction unmatched. The CDR3 is CASSTGGFNEQFF. The CDR3 coding sequence is TGTGCCAGCAGTACAGGGGGCTTCAATGAGCAGTTCTTC.

The genes are TRBV15 and TRBJ1-5, with D unclear. The germline V and J ends were trimmed by 11 bases and 7 bases, with 3 bases remaining between them. This CDR3 region has 8 residues. In germline, CDR1 is LNHNV, CDR2 YYDKDF (reference sequence). In nucleotides, the CDR3 is TGTGCCCTACAGCCCCAGCATTTT. This translates into CALQPQHF.

The chain uses TRBV19 and TRBJ2-1; D may be TRBD2 (6 bases). Germline loops: CDR1 LNHDA, CDR2 SQIVND (reference sequence). The CDR3 has 14 amino acids. The V and J ends lost 1 base and 6 bases respectively, with 10 bases between them. CDR3 loop: CASSIGWRANEQFF. The CDR3 nucleotides are TGTGCCAGTAGTATAGGATGGAGGGCCAATGAGCAGTTCTTC. Full variable domain (outside the CDR3, taken from reference TRBV19 and TRBJ2-1): DGGITQSPKYLFRKEGQNVTLSCEQNLNHDAMYWYRQDPGQGLRLIYYSQIVNDFQKGDIAEGYSVSREKKESFPLTVTSAQKNPTAFYLCASSIGWRANEQFFGPGTRLTVL.

This clone was observed a handful of times. The CDR3 sequence: CSVAEYLTGRANYGYTF. For the CDR3, the DNA is TGCAGCGTCGCCGAATACTTGACGGGGAGAGCTAACTATGGCTACACCTTC. This chain links TRBV29-1 with TRBJ1-2, with D unresolved. Germline V gene sequence: CDR1 SQVTM, CDR2 ANQGSEA. Trimming took 6 bases from V and 0 from J, leaving 23 bases between them. The CDR3 is made up of 17 amino acids.

The gene calls are TRBV10-3 and TRBJ1-5; possible D gene TRBD1, 5 bases. CDR1 ENHRY and CDR2 SYGVKD come from the germline V gene. V dropped 4 bases and J dropped 5 bases, with 12 bases sitting between them. This CDR3 has 14 residues. In DNA form, the CDR3 reads TGTGCCATCAGTGTGGGGGGAAAGTATCAGCCCCAGCATTTT. Amino acid sequence: CAISVGGKYQPQHF.

The chain employs TRBV5-6 and TRBJ1-2, with D unclear. The germline V gene encodes CDR1 SGHDT and CDR2 YYEEEE. Trimming removed 0 bases from V and 0 bases from J, with 12 bases in between. The CDR3 is 16 amino acids. The CDR3 reads CASSLAGTETNYGYTF. The CDR3 DNA follows: TGTGCCAGCAGCTTGGCCGGTACAGAAACTAACTATGGCTACACCTTC.

The gene calls are TRBV6-1 and TRBJ1-6, with 7 bases aligning to TRBD1. CDR1 is MNHNS, CDR2 SASEGT, per germline. After removal of 3 bases from V and 7 bases from J, the junction contained 6 bases not matched to a gene. CDR3 length equals 15 residues. The CDR3 loop is CASSDRGGLNSPLHF. The CDR3 DNA is TGTGCCAGCAGTGATCGAGGGGGCTTAAATTCACCCCTCCACTTT.

In its sample, this clone was seen a few times. The rearrangement uses TRBV7-2 and TRBJ1-3; TRBD1 matches 10 bases. V was clipped by 3 bases and J by 0 bases; unmatched bases: 5. CDR3 size: 17 residues. Germline lookup yields CDR1 SGHTA and CDR2 FQGNSA. In DNA, the CDR3 is TGTGCCAGCAGCTTCCCTCGGACAGGGGGCTCTGGAAACACCATATATTTT. Translation: CASSFPRTGGSGNTIYF.